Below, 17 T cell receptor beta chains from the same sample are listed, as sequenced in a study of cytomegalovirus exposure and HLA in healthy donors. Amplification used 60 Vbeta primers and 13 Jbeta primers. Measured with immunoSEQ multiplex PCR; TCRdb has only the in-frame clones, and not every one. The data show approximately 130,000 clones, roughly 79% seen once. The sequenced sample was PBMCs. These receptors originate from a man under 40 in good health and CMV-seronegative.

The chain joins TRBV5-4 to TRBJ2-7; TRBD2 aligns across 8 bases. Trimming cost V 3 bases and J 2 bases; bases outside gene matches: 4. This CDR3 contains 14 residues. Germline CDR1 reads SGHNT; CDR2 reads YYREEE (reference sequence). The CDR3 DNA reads TGTGCCAGCAGCTCCCGAGCGGGAGCCTACGAGCAGTACTTC. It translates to CASSSRAGAYEQYF.

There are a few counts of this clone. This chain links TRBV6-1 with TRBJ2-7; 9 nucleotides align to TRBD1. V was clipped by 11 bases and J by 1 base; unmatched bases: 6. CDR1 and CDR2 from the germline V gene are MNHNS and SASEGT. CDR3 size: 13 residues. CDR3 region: CAGRGTGSYEQYF. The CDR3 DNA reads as TGTGCCGGCCGAGGGACAGGGTCCTACGAGCAGTACTTC.

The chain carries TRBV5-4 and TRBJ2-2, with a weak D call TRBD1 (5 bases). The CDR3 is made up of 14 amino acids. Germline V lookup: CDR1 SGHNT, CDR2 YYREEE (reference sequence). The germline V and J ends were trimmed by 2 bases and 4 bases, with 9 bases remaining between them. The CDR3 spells CASSFGQLTGELFF. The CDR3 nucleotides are TGTGCCAGCAGCTTCGGACAACTCACCGGGGAGCTGTTTTTT.

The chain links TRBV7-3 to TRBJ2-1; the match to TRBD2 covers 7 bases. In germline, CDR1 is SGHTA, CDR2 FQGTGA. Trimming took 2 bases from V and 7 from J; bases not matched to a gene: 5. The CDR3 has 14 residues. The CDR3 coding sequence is TGTGCCAGCAGCTTAGGGGGGGTTGGAAATGAGCAGTTCTTC. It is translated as CASSLGGVGNEQFF.

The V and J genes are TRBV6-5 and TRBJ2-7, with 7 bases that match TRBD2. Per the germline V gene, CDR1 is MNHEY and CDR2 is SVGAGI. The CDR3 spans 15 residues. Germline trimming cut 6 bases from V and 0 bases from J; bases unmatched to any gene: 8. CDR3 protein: CASSRSGASSYEQYF. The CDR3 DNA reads TGTGCCAGCAGCCGAAGCGGGGCGAGCTCCTACGAGCAGTACTTC.

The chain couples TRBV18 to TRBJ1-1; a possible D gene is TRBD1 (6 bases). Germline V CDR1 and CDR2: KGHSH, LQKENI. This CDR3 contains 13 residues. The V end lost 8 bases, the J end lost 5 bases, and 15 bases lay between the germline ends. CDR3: CASTRQERTEAFF. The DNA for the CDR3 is TGTGCCAGCACAAGACAGGAACGAACTGAAGCTTTCTTT.

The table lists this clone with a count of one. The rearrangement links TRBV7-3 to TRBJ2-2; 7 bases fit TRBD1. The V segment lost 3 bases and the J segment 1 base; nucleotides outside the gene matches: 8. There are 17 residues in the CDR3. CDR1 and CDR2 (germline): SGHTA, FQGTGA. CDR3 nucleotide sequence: TGTGCCAGCAGCTTCACAGGGGTTTGGGAGAACACCGGGGAGCTGTTTTTT. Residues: CASSFTGVWENTGELFF.

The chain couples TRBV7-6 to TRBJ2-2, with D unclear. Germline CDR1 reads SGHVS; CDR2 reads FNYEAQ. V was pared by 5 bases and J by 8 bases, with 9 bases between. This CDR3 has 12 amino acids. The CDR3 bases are TGTGCCAGCAGCCCCCAACGGGGGGAGCTGTTTTTT. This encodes CASSPQRGELFF.

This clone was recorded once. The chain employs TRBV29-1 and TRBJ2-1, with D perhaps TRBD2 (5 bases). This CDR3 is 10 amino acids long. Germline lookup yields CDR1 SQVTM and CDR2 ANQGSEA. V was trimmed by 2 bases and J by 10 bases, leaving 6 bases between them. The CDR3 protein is CSVERGEQFF. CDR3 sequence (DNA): TGCAGCGTTGAACGCGGGGAGCAGTTCTTC.

This CDR3 is CASSALEAGAYNEQFF. CDR3 sequence (DNA): TGTGCCAGCAGTGCCCTCGAGGCGGGGGCTTACAATGAGCAGTTCTTC. The rearrangement links TRBV6-1 to TRBJ2-1; weak D call: TRBD2 (7 bases). Trimming cost V 4 bases and J 4 bases, with 17 bases left between them. This CDR3 region has 16 residues. Germline V CDR1 and CDR2: MNHNS, SASEGT.

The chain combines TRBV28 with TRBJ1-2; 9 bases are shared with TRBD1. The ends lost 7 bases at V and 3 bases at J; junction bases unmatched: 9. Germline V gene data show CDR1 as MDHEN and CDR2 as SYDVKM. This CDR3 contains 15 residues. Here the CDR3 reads CASTITGGYYYGYTF. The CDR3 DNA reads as TGTGCCAGCACCATTACAGGGGGCTATTACTATGGCTACACCTTC.

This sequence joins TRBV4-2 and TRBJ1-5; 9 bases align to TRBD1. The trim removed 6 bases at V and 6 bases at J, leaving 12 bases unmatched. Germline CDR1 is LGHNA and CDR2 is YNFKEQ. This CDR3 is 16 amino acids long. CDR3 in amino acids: CASRTQEDRGSQPQHF. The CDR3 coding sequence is TGTGCCAGCAGGACTCAGGAGGACAGGGGTTCTCAGCCCCAGCATTTT.

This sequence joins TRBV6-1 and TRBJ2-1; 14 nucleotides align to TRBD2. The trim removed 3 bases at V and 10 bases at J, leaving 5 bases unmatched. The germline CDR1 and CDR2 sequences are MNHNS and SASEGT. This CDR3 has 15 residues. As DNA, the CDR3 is TGTGCCAGCAGTGAGACTAGCGGGGGGGTTGAGGAGCAGTTCTTC. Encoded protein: CASSETSGGVEEQFF.

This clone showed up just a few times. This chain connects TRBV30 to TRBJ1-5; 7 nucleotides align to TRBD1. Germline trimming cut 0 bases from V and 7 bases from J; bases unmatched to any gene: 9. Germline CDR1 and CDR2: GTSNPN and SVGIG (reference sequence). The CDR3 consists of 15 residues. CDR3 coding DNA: TGTGCCTGGAGTGTACCAGGGGGACATGTACAGCCCCAGCATTTT. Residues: CAWSVPGGHVQPQHF.

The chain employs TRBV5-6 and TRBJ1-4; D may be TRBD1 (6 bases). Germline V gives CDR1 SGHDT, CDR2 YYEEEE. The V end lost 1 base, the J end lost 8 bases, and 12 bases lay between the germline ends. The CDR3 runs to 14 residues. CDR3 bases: TGTGCCAGCAGCTTGAAGGGGGAGGGAGAAAAACTGTTTTTT. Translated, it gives CASSLKGEGEKLFF.

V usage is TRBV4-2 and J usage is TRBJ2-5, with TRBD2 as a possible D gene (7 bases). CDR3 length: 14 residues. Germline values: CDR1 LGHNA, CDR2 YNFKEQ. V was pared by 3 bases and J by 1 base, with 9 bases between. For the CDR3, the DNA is TGTGCCAGCAGCCAGGGGGGGGCCCAAGAGACCCAGTACTTC. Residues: CASSQGGAQETQYF.

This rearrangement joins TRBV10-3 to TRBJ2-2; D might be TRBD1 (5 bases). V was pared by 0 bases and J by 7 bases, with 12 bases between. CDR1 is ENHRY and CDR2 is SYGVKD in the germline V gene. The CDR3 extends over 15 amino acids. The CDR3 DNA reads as TGTGCCATCAGTGAGTCGACACCTAGGGGCGGGGAGCTGTTTTTT. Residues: CAISESTPRGGELFF.